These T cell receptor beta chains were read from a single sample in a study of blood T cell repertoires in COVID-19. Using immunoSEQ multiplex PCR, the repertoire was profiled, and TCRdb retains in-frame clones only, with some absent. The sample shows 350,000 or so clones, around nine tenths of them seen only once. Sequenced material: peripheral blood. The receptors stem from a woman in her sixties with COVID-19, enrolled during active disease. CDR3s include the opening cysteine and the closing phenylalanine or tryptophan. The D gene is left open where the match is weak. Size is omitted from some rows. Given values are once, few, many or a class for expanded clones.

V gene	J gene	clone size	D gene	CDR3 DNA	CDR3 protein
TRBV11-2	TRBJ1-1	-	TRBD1	TGTGCCAGCAGCTCAACAGGGGGATATTGGGGGAACACTGAAGCTTTCTTT	CASSSTGGYWGNTEAFF
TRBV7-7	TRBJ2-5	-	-	TGTGCTAGCAGTCCTACCCCCGGACACTCTCAAGAGACCCAGTACTTC	CASSPTPGHSQETQYF
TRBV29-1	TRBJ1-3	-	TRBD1	TGCAGCGTTGAAGCCCGGACAGGTCCGAACACCATATATTTT	CSVEARTGPNTIYF
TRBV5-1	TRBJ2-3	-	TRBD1	TGCGCCAGCAGGGTACAGGGGGCCGGAGATACGCAGTATTTT	CASRVQGAGDTQYF
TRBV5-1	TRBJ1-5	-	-	TGCGCCAGCAGCTTTAATCCCAATCAGCCCCAGCATTTT	CASSFNPNQPQHF
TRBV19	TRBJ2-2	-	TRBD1	TGTGCCAGTAGTTTGAAGGGGGCGGTCACCGGGGAGCTGTTTTTT	CASSLKGAVTGELFF
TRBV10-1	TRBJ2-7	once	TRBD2	TGCGCCAGCAGTGATGGGGACTACTACGAGCAGTACTTC	CASSDGDYYEQYF
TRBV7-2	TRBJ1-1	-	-	TGTGCCAGCAGCTTCGCAGGGGCCGCGAACACTGAAGCTTTCTTT	CASSFAGAANTEAFF
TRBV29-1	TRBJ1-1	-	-	TGCAGCGTTGCCGGCAGGATGAACACTGAAGCTTTCTTT	CSVAGRMNTEAFF
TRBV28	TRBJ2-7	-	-	TGTGCCAGCAGTTATTACAGTCCCCAGTACTTC	CASSYYSPQYF